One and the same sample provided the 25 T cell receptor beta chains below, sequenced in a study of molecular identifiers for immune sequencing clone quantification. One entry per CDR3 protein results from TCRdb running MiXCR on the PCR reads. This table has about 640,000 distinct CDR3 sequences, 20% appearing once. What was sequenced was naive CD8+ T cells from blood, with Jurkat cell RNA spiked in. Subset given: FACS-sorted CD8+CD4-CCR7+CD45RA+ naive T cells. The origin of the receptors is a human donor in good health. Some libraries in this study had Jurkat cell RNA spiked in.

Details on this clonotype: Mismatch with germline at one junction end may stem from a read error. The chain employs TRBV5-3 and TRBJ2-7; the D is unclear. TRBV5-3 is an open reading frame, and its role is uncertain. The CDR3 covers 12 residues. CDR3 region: CASSLANYKQYF. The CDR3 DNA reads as TGTGCCAGCAGCTTGGCCAACTACAAGCAGTACTTC.

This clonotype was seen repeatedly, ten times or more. In DNA, the CDR3 is TGTGCCAGTAGTAAGAGGCCCGGGACATGGGGAGATGAAGCTTTCTTT. It yields the protein CASSKRPGTWGDEAFF. This sequence joins TRBV19 and TRBJ1-1, with D possibly being TRBD1 (6 bases). The CDR3 consists of 16 residues. The germline V gene encodes CDR1 LNHDA and CDR2 SQIVND (reference sequence). V was pared by 4 bases and J by 7 bases, with 22 bases between.

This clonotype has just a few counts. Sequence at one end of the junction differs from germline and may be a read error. The CDR3 region has the DNA TGTGTCAGCAGCAAGGGGATAACGAGCTACGAGCAGTACTTC. It translates to CVSSKGITSYEQYF. The chain recombines TRBV6-2 or TRBV6-3 with TRBJ2-7; tentative D call: TRBD1 (5 bases). The CDR3 has 14 residues. Germline V gene sequence: CDR1 MNHEY, CDR2 SVGEGT.

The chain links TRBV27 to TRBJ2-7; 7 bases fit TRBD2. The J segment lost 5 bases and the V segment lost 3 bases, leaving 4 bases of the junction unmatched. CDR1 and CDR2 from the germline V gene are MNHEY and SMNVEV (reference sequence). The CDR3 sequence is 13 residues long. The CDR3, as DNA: TGTGCCAGCAGTTTGGTTACTAGCGACGAGCAGTACTTC. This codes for CASSLVTSDEQYF.

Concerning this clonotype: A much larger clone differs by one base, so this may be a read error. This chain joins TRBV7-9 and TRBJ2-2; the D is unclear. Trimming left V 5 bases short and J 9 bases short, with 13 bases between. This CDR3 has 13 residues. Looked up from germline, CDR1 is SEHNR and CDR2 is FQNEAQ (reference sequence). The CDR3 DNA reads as TGTGCCAGCAGCGAATTAAGGACCAGGGAGCTGTTTTTT. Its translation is CASSELRTRELFF.

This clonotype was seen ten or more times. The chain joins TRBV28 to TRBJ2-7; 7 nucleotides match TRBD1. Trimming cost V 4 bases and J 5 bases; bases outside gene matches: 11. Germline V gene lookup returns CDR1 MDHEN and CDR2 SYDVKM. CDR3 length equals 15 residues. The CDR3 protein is CASSYRGPRQNEQYF. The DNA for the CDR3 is TGTGCCAGCAGTTACAGGGGACCCCGCCAGAACGAGCAGTACTTC.

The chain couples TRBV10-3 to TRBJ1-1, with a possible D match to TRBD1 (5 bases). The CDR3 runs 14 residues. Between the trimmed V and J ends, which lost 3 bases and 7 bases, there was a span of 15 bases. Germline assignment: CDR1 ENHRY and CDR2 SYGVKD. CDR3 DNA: TGTGCCATCAGTGATAGTTCAGGGCCTCTTGAAGCTTTCTTT. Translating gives CAISDSSGPLEAFF.

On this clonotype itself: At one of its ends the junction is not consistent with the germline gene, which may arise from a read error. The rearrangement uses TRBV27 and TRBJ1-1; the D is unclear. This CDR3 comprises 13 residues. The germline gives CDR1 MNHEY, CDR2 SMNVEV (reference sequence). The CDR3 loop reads CASSYLLNAEAFF. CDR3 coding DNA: TGTGCCAGCAGTTACCTGTTGAACGCTGAAGCTTTCTTT.

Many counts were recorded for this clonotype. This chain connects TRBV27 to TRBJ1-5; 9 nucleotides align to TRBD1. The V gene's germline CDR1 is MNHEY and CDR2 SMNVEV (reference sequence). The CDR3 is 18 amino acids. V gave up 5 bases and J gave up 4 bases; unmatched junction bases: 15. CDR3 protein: CASSLYWSGQGSNQPQHF. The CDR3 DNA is TGTGCCAGCAGTCTTTATTGGTCGGGACAGGGAAGTAATCAGCCCCAGCATTTT.

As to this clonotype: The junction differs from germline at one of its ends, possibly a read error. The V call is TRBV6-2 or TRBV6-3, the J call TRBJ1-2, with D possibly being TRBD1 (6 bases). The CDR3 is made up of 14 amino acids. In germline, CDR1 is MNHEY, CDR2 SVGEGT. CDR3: CASSCPDRVYGCTF. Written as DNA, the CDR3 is TGTGCCAGCAGTTGCCCGGACAGAGTCTATGGCTGCACCTTC.

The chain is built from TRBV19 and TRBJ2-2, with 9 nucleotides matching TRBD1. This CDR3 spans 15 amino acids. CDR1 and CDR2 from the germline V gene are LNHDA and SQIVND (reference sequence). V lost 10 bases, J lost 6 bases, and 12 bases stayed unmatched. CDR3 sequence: CATSTGGGLAGELFF. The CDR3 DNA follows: TGTGCCACCTCCACAGGGGGCGGTTTGGCCGGGGAGCTGTTTTTT.

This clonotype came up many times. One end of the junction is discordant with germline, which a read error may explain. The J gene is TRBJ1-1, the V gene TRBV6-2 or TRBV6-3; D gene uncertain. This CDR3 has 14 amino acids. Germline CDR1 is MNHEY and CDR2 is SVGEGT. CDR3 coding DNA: TGTGCCAGCAGTTACACCGGGTTGGCCACTGAAGTTTTCTTT. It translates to CASSYTGLATEVFF.

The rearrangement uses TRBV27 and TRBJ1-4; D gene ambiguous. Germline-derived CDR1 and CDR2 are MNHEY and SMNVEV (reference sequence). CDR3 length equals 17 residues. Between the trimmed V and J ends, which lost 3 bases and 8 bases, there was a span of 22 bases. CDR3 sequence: CASSFSPPWFGEEKLFF. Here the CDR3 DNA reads TGTGCCAGCAGTTTTTCGCCTCCGTGGTTCGGGGAGGAAAAACTGTTTTTT.

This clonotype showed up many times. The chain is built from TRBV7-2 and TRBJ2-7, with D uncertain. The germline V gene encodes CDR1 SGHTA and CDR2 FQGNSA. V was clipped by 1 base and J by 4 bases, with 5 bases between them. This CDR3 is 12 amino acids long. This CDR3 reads CASSLVWYEQYF. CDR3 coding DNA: TGTGCCAGCAGCTTAGTTTGGTACGAGCAGTACTTC.

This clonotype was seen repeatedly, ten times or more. DNA for the CDR3: TGTGCCGGACGGGACTTGGGCGGGGAGCTGTTTTTT. Translation gives CAGRDLGGELFF. The rearrangement links TRBV6-1 to TRBJ2-2; the D gene is possibly TRBD2 (6 bases). The ends were cut back, 11 bases at V and 7 bases at J, with 14 bases in the middle. This CDR3 region has 12 residues. The germline V gene encodes CDR1 MNHNS and CDR2 SASEGT.

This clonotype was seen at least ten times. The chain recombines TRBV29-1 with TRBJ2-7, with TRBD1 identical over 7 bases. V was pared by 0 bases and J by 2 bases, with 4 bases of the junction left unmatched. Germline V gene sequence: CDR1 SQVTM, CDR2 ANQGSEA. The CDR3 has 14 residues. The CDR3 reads CSVEEGTETYEQYF. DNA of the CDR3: TGCAGCGTTGAAGAAGGGACAGAGACCTACGAGCAGTACTTC.

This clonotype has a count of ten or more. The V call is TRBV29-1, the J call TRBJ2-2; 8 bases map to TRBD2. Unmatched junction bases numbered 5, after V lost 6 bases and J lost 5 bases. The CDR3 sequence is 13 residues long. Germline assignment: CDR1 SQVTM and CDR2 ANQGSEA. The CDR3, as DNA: TGCAGCGTCCCGGGAGGGTGGACCGGGGAGCTGTTTTTT. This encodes CSVPGGWTGELFF.

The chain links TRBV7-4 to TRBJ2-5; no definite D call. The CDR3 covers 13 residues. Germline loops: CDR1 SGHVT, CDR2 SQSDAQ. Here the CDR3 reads CAAVRPIQETQYF. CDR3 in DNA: TGTGCAGCAGTTCGACCGATCCAAGAGACCCAGTACTTC.

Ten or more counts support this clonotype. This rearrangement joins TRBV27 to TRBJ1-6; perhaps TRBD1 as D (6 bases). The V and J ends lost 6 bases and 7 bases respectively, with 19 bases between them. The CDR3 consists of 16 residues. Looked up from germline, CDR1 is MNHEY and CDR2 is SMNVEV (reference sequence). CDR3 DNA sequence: TGTGCCAGCAGCCCATACACAGGGACGCTGAATTCACCCCTCCACTTT. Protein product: CASSPYTGTLNSPLHF.

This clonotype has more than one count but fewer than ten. The CDR3 loop is CASRTGGAEAFF. Here the CDR3 DNA reads TGTGCCAGCAGGACGGGGGGGGCTGAAGCTTTCTTT. The chain carries TRBV6-5 and TRBJ1-1, with D tentatively TRBD1 (5 bases). The CDR3 has 12 amino acids. Between the trimmed V and J ends, which lost 6 bases and 6 bases, there was a span of 11 bases. Germline assignment: CDR1 MNHEY and CDR2 SVGAGI.

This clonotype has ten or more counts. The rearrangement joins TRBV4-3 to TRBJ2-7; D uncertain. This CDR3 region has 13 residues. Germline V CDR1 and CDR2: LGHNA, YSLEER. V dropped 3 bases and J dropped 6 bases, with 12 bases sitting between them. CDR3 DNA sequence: TGCGCCAGCAGCCATTCCGTTGGTCCCGAGCAGTACTTC. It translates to CASSHSVGPEQYF.

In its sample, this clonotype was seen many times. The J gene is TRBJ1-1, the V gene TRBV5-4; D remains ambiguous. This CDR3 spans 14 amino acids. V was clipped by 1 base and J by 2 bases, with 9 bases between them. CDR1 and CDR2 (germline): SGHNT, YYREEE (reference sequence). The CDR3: CASSLWGANTEAFF. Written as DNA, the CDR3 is TGTGCCAGCAGCTTGTGGGGAGCTAACACTGAAGCTTTCTTT.

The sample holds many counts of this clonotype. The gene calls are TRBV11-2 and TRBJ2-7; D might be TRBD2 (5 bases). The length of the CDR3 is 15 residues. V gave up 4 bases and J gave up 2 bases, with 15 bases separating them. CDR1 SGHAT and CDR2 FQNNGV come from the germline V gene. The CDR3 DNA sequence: TGTGCCAGCAGCTATTCGTTTAGCGTTACCTACGAGCAGTACTTC. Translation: CASSYSFSVTYEQYF.

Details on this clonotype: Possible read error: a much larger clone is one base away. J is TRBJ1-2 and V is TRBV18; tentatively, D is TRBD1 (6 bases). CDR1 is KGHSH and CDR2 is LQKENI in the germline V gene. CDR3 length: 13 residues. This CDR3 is CASAQGANYGYAF. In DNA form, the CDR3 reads TGTGCCAGCGCACAGGGAGCTAACTATGGCTACGCCTTC.

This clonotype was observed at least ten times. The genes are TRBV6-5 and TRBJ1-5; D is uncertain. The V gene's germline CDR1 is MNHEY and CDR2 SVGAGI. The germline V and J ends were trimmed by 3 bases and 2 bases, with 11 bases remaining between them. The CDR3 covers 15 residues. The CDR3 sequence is CASSYTGAGNQPQHF. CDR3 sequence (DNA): TGTGCCAGCAGTTATACGGGAGCGGGCAATCAGCCCCAGCATTTT.